Presented here are 14 T cell receptor beta chains from one specimen sequenced in a study of blood T cell repertoires in COVID-19. The repertoire was sequenced with immunoSEQ multiplex PCR; TCRdb's copy has only in-frame clones and lacks some. The sample has around 250,000 clones, 75% to 90% seen once. The sequenced sample consisted of PBMCs or T cells enriched from blood (not recorded which). Source of these receptors: a woman aged 45-60 years who had recovered from COVID-19.

V and J are TRBV7-6 and TRBJ1-3; D is undetermined. V shed 1 base and J shed 0 bases, with 13 bases lying between them. This CDR3 contains 17 residues. Germline V gene sequence: CDR1 SGHVS, CDR2 FNYEAQ. The CDR3 spells CASSLGAPTVSGNTIYF. In nucleotides, the CDR3 is TGTGCCAGCAGCTTAGGGGCCCCGACGGTCTCTGGAAACACCATATATTTT.

The gene calls are TRBV2 and TRBJ2-3, with a possible D match to TRBD1 (6 bases). This CDR3 has 15 amino acids. Trimming took 1 base from V and 3 from J, leaving 11 bases between them. Germline values: CDR1 SNHLY, CDR2 FYNNEI. CDR3 nucleotides: TGTGCCAGCAGTGAAGACTGGGGGCCGACAGATACGCAGTATTTT. Amino acid sequence: CASSEDWGPTDTQYF.

In this sample, this clone turned up a few times. The J gene is TRBJ2-1, the V gene TRBV28; TRBD1 matches at 8 bases. This CDR3 is 20 amino acids long. Germline V gives CDR1 MDHEN, CDR2 SYDVKM. V lost 7 bases, J lost 1 base, and 21 bases stayed unmatched. CDR3 coding DNA: TGTGCCAGCAACAATGGTCGGGCAGGGGGCCGTGGGAGGTCCTACAATGAGCAGTTCTTC. It specifies CASNNGRAGGRGRSYNEQFF. Complete variable domain (other parts from reference TRBV28 and TRBJ2-1): DVKVTQSSRYLVKRTGEKVFLECVQDMDHENMFWYRQDPGLGLRLIYFSYDVKMKEKGDIPEGYSVSREKKERFSLILESASTNQTSMYLCASNNGRAGGRGRSYNEQFFGPGTRLTVL.

This chain links TRBV5-6 with TRBJ2-1; 7 positions agree with TRBD1. Losses at the gene ends were 2 bases for V and 14 bases for J; bases not matched to a gene: 4. The germline V gene has CDR1 SGHDT and CDR2 YYEEEE. CDR3 size: 11 residues. As DNA, the CDR3 is TGTGCCAGCAGCTTCTCCGGGACAGAGTTCTTC. It codes for CASSFSGTEFF. The full variable domain, rest sourced from reference TRBV5-6 and TRBJ2-1, is DAGVTQSPTHLIKTRGQQVTLRCSPKSGHDTVSWYQQALGQGPQFIFQYYEEEERQRGNFPDRFSGHQFPNYSSELNVNALLLGDSALYLCASSFSGTEFFGPGTRLTVL.

V gene TRBV5-5 combines with J gene TRBJ1-5; D possibly corresponds to TRBD1 (5 bases). CDR1 is SGHKS and CDR2 is YYEKEE in the germline V gene (reference sequence). V was clipped by 4 bases and J by 7 bases, with 12 bases between them. The CDR3 contains 13 residues. The CDR3 is CASSPGGDQPQHF. CDR3 nucleotide sequence: TGTGCCAGCAGCCCTGGGGGGGACCAGCCCCAGCATTTT.

The chain has TRBV3-1 (or the pseudogene TRBV3-2) and TRBJ2-2; D unclear. The length of the CDR3 is 14 residues. Trimming cost V 1 base and J 5 bases, with 8 bases left between them. Germline V gene sequence: CDR1 LGHDT, CDR2 YNNKEL (reference sequence). The CDR3 DNA reads TGTGCCAGCAGCCAAGGACCAGGTACCGGGGAGCTGTTTTTT. This codes for CASSQGPGTGELFF.

The CDR3 region has the DNA TGTGCCAGCAGCTCGGGTTACTCCTACGAGCAGTACTTC. Amino acid sequence: CASSSGYSYEQYF. This chain links TRBV11-2 with TRBJ2-7; D remains unclear. The V and J ends lost 4 bases and 0 bases respectively, with 7 bases between them. The CDR3 length is 13 residues. Germline lookup yields CDR1 SGHAT and CDR2 FQNNGV.

The rearrangement uses TRBV18 and TRBJ2-7; 8 nucleotides align to TRBD1. The germline gives CDR1 KGHSH, CDR2 LQKENI. The J segment lost 0 bases and the V segment lost 8 bases, leaving 9 bases of the junction unmatched. This CDR3 has 15 residues. CDR3 in amino acids: CASTEGQAVSYEQYF. The CDR3 nucleotides read TGTGCCAGCACTGAGGGACAGGCCGTCTCCTACGAGCAGTACTTC.

In nucleotides, the CDR3 is TGCGCCAGCAGCTTGGACGCGCGCCTCACAGATACGCAGTATTTT. This encodes CASSLDARLTDTQYF. The chain couples TRBV5-1 to TRBJ2-3; D gene unclear. V was pared by 0 bases and J by 2 bases, with 10 bases between. The germline V gene encodes CDR1 SGHRS and CDR2 YFSETQ. The CDR3 consists of 15 residues.

The chain couples TRBV10-3 to TRBJ2-1; D is undetermined. Germline CDR1 ENHRY, CDR2 SYGVKD. The CDR3 has 15 amino acids. Trimming left V 2 bases short and J 7 bases short, with 15 bases between. The CDR3 bases are TGTGCCATCAGTGAGGGGTCGCGGAGCTTTAATGAGCAGTTCTTC. This sequence encodes CAISEGSRSFNEQFF.

The chain has TRBV5-6 and TRBJ2-5; 7 bases are shared with TRBD1. V was clipped by 0 bases and J by 5 bases; unmatched bases: 7. CDR3 length equals 15 residues. Per germline, CDR1 SGHDT and CDR2 YYEEEE. In DNA, the CDR3 is TGTGCCAGCAGCTTGGTACAGGGGTTTGAGGAGACCCAGTACTTC. Translation gives CASSLVQGFEETQYF.

This chain links TRBV10-3 with TRBJ1-2, with TRBD1 identical over 12 bases. The CDR3 loop spans 16 amino acids. V shed 6 bases, J shed 4 bases, and the junction held 9 bases outside the gene matches. CDR1 is ENHRY and CDR2 is SYGVKD in the germline V gene. CDR3 nucleotides: TGTGCCATCAGCCAGCCGGGACAGGGGGCTACCTATGGCTACACCTTC. It yields the protein CAISQPGQGATYGYTF.

The chain employs TRBV11-2 and TRBJ2-2, with TRBD2 matching over 7 bases. The CDR3 contains 14 residues. Germline V lookup: CDR1 SGHAT, CDR2 FQNNGV. Germline trimming cut 5 bases from V and 3 bases from J; bases unmatched to any gene: 3. Written as DNA, the CDR3 is TGTGCCAGCAGCACCCGGGGGGACACCGGGGAGCTGTTTTTT. This translates into CASSTRGDTGELFF.

The chain couples TRBV6-1 to TRBJ2-1, with 11 bases that match TRBD2. CDR3 length: 19 amino acids. V trimming: 1 base; J trimming: 8 bases; junction bases outside the gene matches: 16. In germline, CDR1 is MNHNS, CDR2 SASEGT. This CDR3 is CASSEGWWLAGGSRYEQFF. The DNA for the CDR3 is TGTGCCAGCAGTGAAGGGTGGTGGCTAGCGGGAGGATCGCGTTATGAGCAGTTCTTC.